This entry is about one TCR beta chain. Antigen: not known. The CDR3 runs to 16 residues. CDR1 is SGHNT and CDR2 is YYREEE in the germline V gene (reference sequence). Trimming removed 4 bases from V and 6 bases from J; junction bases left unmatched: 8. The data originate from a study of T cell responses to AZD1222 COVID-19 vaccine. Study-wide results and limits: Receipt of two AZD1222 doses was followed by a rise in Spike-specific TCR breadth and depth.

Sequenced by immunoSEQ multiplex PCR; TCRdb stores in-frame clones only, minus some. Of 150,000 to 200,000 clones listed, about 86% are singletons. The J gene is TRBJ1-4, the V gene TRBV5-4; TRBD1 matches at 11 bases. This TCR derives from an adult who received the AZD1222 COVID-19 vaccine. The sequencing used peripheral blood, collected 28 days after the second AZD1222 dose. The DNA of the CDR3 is TGTGCCAGCAGCCCCAGGACAGGGGGCGCAGATGAAAAACTGTTTTTT. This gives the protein CASSPRTGGADEKLFF. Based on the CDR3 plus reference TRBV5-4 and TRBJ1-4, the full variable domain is ETGVTQSPTHLIKTRGQQVTLRCSSQSGHNTVSWYQQALGQGPQFIFQYYREEENGRGNFPPRFSGLQFPNYSSELNVNALELDDSALYLCASSPRTGGADEKLFFGSGTQLSVL.